Each of the 3 T cell receptor beta chains below was sequenced from the same sample in a study of T cell responses to AZD1222 COVID-19 vaccine. The repertoire was sequenced with immunoSEQ multiplex PCR; TCRdb's copy has only in-frame clones and lacks some. The table includes under 90,000 clones, around 82% detected once. This material consisted of peripheral blood, taken 28 days after the second AZD1222 dose. The source is an adult who received the AZD1222 COVID-19 vaccine.

The V and J genes are TRBV28 and TRBJ1-1; TRBD1 is a possible D gene (5 bases). The CDR3 is 16 amino acids. Germline V gene sequence: CDR1 MDHEN, CDR2 SYDVKM. Trimming removed 3 bases at V and 1 base at J, with 15 bases between. The CDR3 coding sequence is TGTGCCAGCAGTTTGGGTGGCCAGGGTAAGAACACTGAAGCTTTCTTT. Protein sequence: CASSLGGQGKNTEAFF. The full variable domain, completed using reference TRBV28 and TRBJ1-1, is DVKVTQSSRYLVKRTGEKVFLECVQDMDHENMFWYRQDPGLGLRLIYFSYDVKMKEKGDIPEGYSVSREKKERFSLILESASTNQTSMYLCASSLGGQGKNTEAFFGQGTRLTVV.

This rearrangement joins TRBV6-2 or TRBV6-3 to TRBJ2-7; possible D gene TRBD1, 5 bases. In germline, CDR1 is MNHEY, CDR2 SVGEGT. This CDR3 has 12 residues. V lost 4 bases, J lost 4 bases, and 8 bases lay in between. CDR3 loop: CASSSRQYEQYF. The CDR3 region has the DNA TGTGCCAGCAGTTCACGACAGTACGAGCAGTACTTC.

CDR3: CASSSGGRGWVTQYF. Written as DNA, the CDR3 is TGTGCCAGCAGCTCCGGGGGGAGGGGCTGGGTGACCCAGTACTTC. The V gene is TRBV7-2, the J gene TRBJ2-5; 7 bases line up with TRBD2. V lost 4 bases and J lost 7; bases outside the gene matches: 12. CDR1 SGHTA and CDR2 FQGNSA come from the germline V gene. This CDR3 spans 15 amino acids.